The clone carrying this T cell receptor (beta chain) came up many times. Its antigen is undetermined. With 3 bases removed from V and 5 bases from J, the gap between germline ends came to 4 bases. The length of the CDR3 is 12 residues. CDR1 and CDR2 (germline): SEHNR, FQNEAQ (reference sequence). This sample was included in a study of read filtering for tumor transcriptome and immune sequencing. About the study: Whole-transcriptome libraries were prepared after DNase treatment.

Molecular barcoded adaptors covering alpha/delta and beta/gamma chains were used on 400 ng RNA. From the reads, TCRdb called clonotypes with MiXCR, one entry per CDR3 protein. The sample lists some 80,000 distinct CDR3 sequences; 12% were seen once. General study findings and limits: Sorted CD138-negative bone marrow cells were not purified T cells.

Every patient had bone marrow sampled while the disease was active. The receptor was isolated from a donor aged 40 or over with multiple myeloma. The sample consisted of a population of CD138-negative cells sorted from bone marrow. The chain carries TRBV7-9 and TRBJ2-2, with unresolved D. As DNA, the CDR3 is TGTGCCAGCAGCTTCAGTACCGGGGAGCTGTTTTTT. Encoded protein: CASSFSTGELFF.